In its sample, the clone carrying this T cell receptor beta chain was seen a few times. Its matching antigen is unknown. The V segment lost 5 bases and the J segment 5 bases; nucleotides outside the gene matches: 13. The CDR3 contains 17 residues. The germline CDR1 and CDR2 sequences are SEHNR and FQNEAQ (reference sequence). This sample was included in a study of beta chain features in type 1 diabetes. Study-wide results and caveats: The VDJ junctions of type 1 diabetes patients carried fewer insertions and more deletions.

The whole isolated RNA underwent reverse transcription, so sequencing captured expressed TCRB transcripts. This table comes from immunoSEQ multiplex PCR, and its TCRdb copy is limited to in-frame clones, with some not included. The sample carries 860,000 or so clones, roughly a sixth recorded once. J is TRBJ2-1 and V is TRBV7-9, with 9 positions matching TRBD2. The sequenced sample was naive CD4+ T cells from blood. The source is a woman aged 18 to 35 in good health. The CDR3 sequence is CASSPRGLAGRNNEQFF. DNA of the CDR3: TGTGCCAGCAGCCCCCGGGGGCTAGCGGGAAGAAACAATGAGCAGTTCTTC.